This T cell receptor beta chain was retrieved from a study of blood T cells in healthy people across ages. Primers used in a second PCR of roughly 6 to 11 cycles were a sample-barcoded 5' primer and a J-beta primer mix. TCRdb processed the 5' RACE reads anew with MiXCR; each CDR3 protein has one entry. The sample lists roughly 930,000 distinct CDR3 sequences; about 44% were seen once. Germline CDR1 and CDR2: SGHRS and YFSETQ. Trimming took 1 base from V and 7 from J, leaving 15 bases between them. The CDR3 contains 14 residues. Per sample, at least 6 micrograms of total RNA were extracted. The chain has TRBV5-1 and TRBJ2-7; possibly TRBD2 for D (5 bases). This TCR came from a man under 40 in good health. The specimen sequenced was blood. In DNA, the CDR3 is TGCGCCAGCAGCTTGTCGAGGTCCTCGGGGGAGCAGTACTTC. Amino acids: CASSLSRSSGEQYF. Supplemented by reference TRBV5-1 and TRBJ2-7, the full variable domain reads KAGVTQTPRYLIKTRGQQVTLSCSPISGHRSVSWYQQTPGQGLQFLFEYFSETQRNKGNFPGRFSGRQFSNSRSEMNVSTLELGDSALYLCASSLSRSSGEQYFGPGTRLTVT.